Below, 25 T cell receptor beta chains from the same sample are listed, as sequenced in a study of T cell responses to AZD1222 COVID-19 vaccine. Method: immunoSEQ multiplex PCR; TCRdb's copy keeps in-frame clones and lacks some. The data contain about 84,000 clones, around 87% of them singletons. The sample consisted of peripheral blood, taken on day 0 of AZD1222 vaccination. Source of these receptors: an adult in good health.

The gene calls are TRBV28 and TRBJ1-2; no definite D call. The CDR3 contains 12 residues. The germline gives CDR1 MDHEN, CDR2 SYDVKM. V was pared by 3 bases and J by 8 bases, with 10 bases between. CDR3: CASSFGILGYTF. The CDR3 DNA reads as TGTGCCAGCAGTTTTGGCATCCTCGGCTACACCTTC.

This chain connects TRBV18 to TRBJ2-5; D is undetermined. Germline loops: CDR1 KGHSH, CDR2 LQKENI. The V gene lost 0 bases and the J gene lost 5 bases, with 13 bases spanning the gap. The CDR3 sequence is 15 residues long. The DNA for the CDR3 is TGTGCCAGCTCACCACCGCAGGCCTCTACGGAGACCCAGTACTTC. As protein: CASSPPQASTETQYF. The complete variable domain, with remaining parts taken from reference TRBV18 and TRBJ2-5, reads NAGVMQNPRHLVRRRGQEARLRCSPMKGHSHVYWYRQLPEEGLKFMVYLQKENIIDESGMPKERFSAEFPKEGPSILRIQQVVRGDSAAYFCASSPPQASTETQYFGPGTRLLVL.

The chain carries TRBV11-3 and TRBJ2-7; D remains unclear. This CDR3 is 13 amino acids long. Trimming left V 3 bases short and J 0 bases short, with 6 bases between. The V gene's germline CDR1 is SGHNT and CDR2 YENEEA. The CDR3 DNA follows: TGTGCCAGCAGCTTGGGGTCCTCCTACGAGCAGTACTTC. Protein: CASSLGSSYEQYF.

The CDR3: CASSFGTEAFF. CDR3 sequence (DNA): TGTGCCAGCAGCTTCGGCACTGAAGCTTTCTTT. The chain recombines TRBV7-9 with TRBJ1-1; D gene uncertain. CDR3 length equals 11 residues. CDR1 and CDR2 (germline): SEHNR, FQNEAQ (reference sequence). Trimming cost V 3 bases and J 4 bases, with 3 bases left between them. Looking up the rest from reference TRBV7-9 and TRBJ1-1 gives the full variable domain: DTGVSQNPRHKITKRGQNVTFRCDPISEHNRLYWYRQTLGQGPEFLTYFQNEAQLEKSRLLSDRFSAERPKGSFSTLEIQRTEQGDSAMYLCASSFGTEAFFGQGTRLTVV.

This chain uses TRBV28 with TRBJ1-2; D uncertain. V lost 8 bases and J lost 1, with 23 bases in between. Germline CDR1 is MDHEN and CDR2 is SYDVKM. The CDR3 runs to 17 residues. The CDR3 reads CASRTAGRLIHNYGYTF. CDR3 bases: TGTGCCAGCCGAACGGCGGGCAGGTTAATACATAACTATGGCTACACCTTC.

The chain links TRBV18 to TRBJ2-1; weak D call: TRBD1 (5 bases). Trimming stripped 3 bases from V and 7 bases from J, with 13 bases between. This CDR3 is 14 amino acids long. Germline assignment: CDR1 KGHSH and CDR2 LQKENI. The CDR3 loop is CASSPGETANEQFF. The DNA for the CDR3 is TGTGCCAGCTCACCCGGCGAGACAGCTAATGAGCAGTTCTTC.

The rearrangement uses TRBV4-1 and TRBJ2-2; D gene ambiguous. CDR3 length equals 14 residues. The V gene lost 4 bases and the J gene lost 7 bases, with 13 bases spanning the gap. The germline CDR1 and CDR2 sequences are MGHRA and YSYEKL. The CDR3 here is CASSLQVGYGELFF. The CDR3, as DNA: TGCGCCAGCAGCCTCCAAGTGGGTTACGGGGAGCTGTTTTTT.

This rearrangement joins TRBV7-2 to TRBJ1-6; the D gene is possibly TRBD1 (5 bases). V lost 5 bases, J lost 3 bases, and 14 bases lay in between. Germline assignment: CDR1 SGHTA and CDR2 FQGNSA. There are 16 residues in the CDR3. CDR3 in amino acids: CASSQLDTFYNSPLHF. For the CDR3, the DNA is TGTGCCAGCAGCCAATTGGACACCTTCTATAATTCACCCCTCCACTTT.

This chain uses TRBV6-5 with TRBJ1-2, with D possibly TRBD1 on 6 matching bases. Looked up from germline, CDR1 is MNHEY and CDR2 is SVGAGI. This CDR3 spans 14 amino acids. Trimming shortened V by 4 bases and J by 4 bases, and 13 bases separated the two germline ends. CDR3 protein: CASSSITGSYGYTF. Here the CDR3 DNA reads TGTGCCAGCAGTTCCATAACAGGGTCCTATGGCTACACCTTC.

The chain links TRBV5-1 to TRBJ2-7; TRBD1 is a possible D gene (5 bases). This CDR3 region has 14 residues. Germline CDR1 SGHRS, CDR2 YFSETQ. V was cut by 1 base and J by 5 bases, with 13 bases left in between. This CDR3 is CASSLQGMNNEQYF. CDR3 bases: TGCGCCAGCAGCTTGCAGGGCATGAATAACGAGCAGTACTTC.

The V call is TRBV29-1, the J call TRBJ2-5; D is unclear. The germline gives CDR1 SQVTM, CDR2 ANQGSEA. This CDR3 contains 13 residues. V lost 2 bases to trimming and J lost 1 base, with 8 bases between them. Here the CDR3 reads CSVEKTSQETQYF. In DNA, the CDR3 is TGCAGCGTTGAAAAGACGTCCCAAGAGACCCAGTACTTC. Using reference TRBV29-1 and TRBJ2-5 for the parts outside the CDR3, the full variable domain is SAVISQKPSRDICQRGTSLTIQCQVDSQVTMMFWYRQQPGQSLTLIATANQGSEATYESGFVIDKFPISRPNLTFSTLTVSNMSPEDSSIYLCSVEKTSQETQYFGPGTRLLVL.

The J gene is TRBJ2-7, the V gene TRBV28; TRBD2 agrees at 9 bases. V was pared by 6 bases and J by 7 bases, with 16 bases of the junction left unmatched. The length of the CDR3 is 16 residues. CDR1 MDHEN and CDR2 SYDVKM come from the germline V gene. The CDR3 DNA reads as TGTGCCAGCAGCCGATTAGCGGGAGTAGGTCCGGGGGAGCAGTACTTC. Translation: CASSRLAGVGPGEQYF.

J is TRBJ2-5 and V is TRBV6-5; a possible D gene is TRBD1 (5 bases). CDR3 length: 13 residues. CDR1 MNHEY and CDR2 SVGAGI come from the germline V gene. Trimming stripped 7 bases from V and 2 bases from J, with 11 bases between. The CDR3 sequence: CASTWQGQETQYF. The CDR3 DNA reads as TGTGCCAGCACCTGGCAGGGACAAGAGACCCAGTACTTC.

As DNA, the CDR3 is TGTGCCAGCAGCTTACGCGTCCAAGAGACCCAGTACTTC. Protein sequence: CASSLRVQETQYF. The chain is built from TRBV7-6 and TRBJ2-5; D unclear. V dropped 2 bases and J dropped 1 base, with 5 bases sitting between them. The CDR3 is 13 amino acids. Germline V gives CDR1 SGHVS, CDR2 FNYEAQ.

This rearrangement joins TRBV27 to TRBJ2-7, with D possibly TRBD2 on 6 matching bases. V gave up 8 bases and J gave up 6 bases, with 8 bases separating them. Germline V gene data show CDR1 as MNHEY and CDR2 as SMNVEV (reference sequence). The CDR3 length is 10 residues. Written as DNA, the CDR3 is TGTGCCAGCGGAGGGAGCGAGCAGTACTTC. It translates to CASGGSEQYF.

This chain links TRBV9 with TRBJ2-7; TRBD1 might be the D (6 bases). V was trimmed by 0 bases and J by 5 bases, leaving 15 bases between them. Germline CDR1 SGDLS, CDR2 YYNGEE. The CDR3 sequence is 15 residues long. The DNA for the CDR3 is TGTGCCAGCAGCGTAGAGGGGCAGGGGTACCACGAGCAGTACTTC. Its translation is CASSVEGQGYHEQYF.

This clone was counted a single time. V and J are TRBV28 and TRBJ2-7, with D possibly being TRBD1 or TRBD2 (6 bases each). Germline V gives CDR1 MDHEN, CDR2 SYDVKM. The CDR3 length is 16 residues. Trimming left V 4 bases short and J 4 bases short, with 20 bases between. CDR3 loop: CASSWTLGGNAYEQYF. For the CDR3, the DNA is TGTGCCAGCAGTTGGACTTTGGGGGGCAACGCGTACGAGCAGTACTTC.

The chain's CDR3 is CASSALQESSYNEQFF. CDR3 DNA: TGCGCCAGCAGCGCCCTACAGGAAAGCTCCTACAATGAGCAGTTCTTC. The J gene is TRBJ2-1, the V gene TRBV5-1; maybe TRBD1 (5 bases). V was cut by 4 bases and J by 0 bases, with 14 bases left in between. Germline assignment: CDR1 SGHRS and CDR2 YFSETQ. CDR3 length: 16 residues. Looking up the rest from reference TRBV5-1 and TRBJ2-1 gives the full variable domain: KAGVTQTPRYLIKTRGQQVTLSCSPISGHRSVSWYQQTPGQGLQFLFEYFSETQRNKGNFPGRFSGRQFSNSRSEMNVSTLELGDSALYLCASSALQESSYNEQFFGPGTRLTVL.

V is TRBV15 and J is TRBJ1-1; no firm D call. The ends were cut back, 4 bases at V and 7 bases at J, with 10 bases in the middle. This CDR3 is 12 amino acids long. CDR1 and CDR2 (germline): LNHNV, YYDKDF (reference sequence). CDR3 in amino acids: CATSIDKLEAFF. Written as DNA, the CDR3 is TGTGCCACCAGCATAGACAAGCTTGAAGCTTTCTTT.

V gene TRBV7-8 combines with J gene TRBJ2-2; D is perhaps TRBD1 (5 bases). This CDR3 has 16 residues. Looked up from germline, CDR1 is SGHVS and CDR2 is FQNEAQ. The V end was cut by 1 base, the J end by 7 bases, with 16 bases between. The CDR3 reads CASSLVEGRVGGELFF. The CDR3 DNA is TGTGCCAGCAGCTTAGTAGAAGGCAGGGTGGGCGGGGAGCTGTTTTTT.

The chain recombines TRBV6-6 with TRBJ1-3; D is undetermined. The CDR3 runs to 15 residues. Trimming took 2 bases from V and 0 from J, leaving 8 bases between them. Looked up from germline, CDR1 is MNHNY and CDR2 is SVGAGI (reference sequence). The CDR3 region has the DNA TGTGCCAGCAGTTACCAGAGCTTCTCTGGAAACACCATATATTTT. Translating it yields CASSYQSFSGNTIYF.

J is TRBJ2-3 and V is TRBV9, with 10 bases fitting TRBD2. The V gene end was trimmed by 4 bases and the J gene end by 4 bases; junction bases not matched to a gene: 3. The CDR3 consists of 14 residues. Looked up from germline, CDR1 is SGDLS and CDR2 is YYNGEE. DNA for the CDR3: TGTGCCAGCAGCCCGAGCGGGGGGGCAGATACGCAGTATTTT. Translating gives CASSPSGGADTQYF.

The rearrangement joins TRBV7-3 to TRBJ2-1; D is possibly TRBD1 or TRBD2 (5 bases each). CDR1 is SGHTA, CDR2 FQGTGA, per germline. Trimming left V 5 bases short and J 5 bases short, with 19 bases between. The CDR3 runs to 16 residues. CDR3 coding DNA: TGTGCCAGCAGCCTACGCGCCGGGTTGGGGGACAATGAGCAGTTCTTC. It is translated as CASSLRAGLGDNEQFF.

The V and J genes are TRBV19 and TRBJ2-7; a possible D gene is TRBD2 (6 bases). The V gene's germline CDR1 is LNHDA and CDR2 SQIVND (reference sequence). The V end lost 7 bases, the J end lost 2 bases, and 12 bases lay between the germline ends. The CDR3 length is 13 residues. The CDR3 sequence: CASTGGAPYEQYF. The CDR3 coding sequence is TGTGCCAGTACAGGCGGGGCCCCCTACGAGCAGTACTTC. The full variable domain, its missing parts supplied by reference TRBV19 and TRBJ2-7, is DGGITQSPKYLFRKEGQNVTLSCEQNLNHDAMYWYRQDPGQGLRLIYYSQIVNDFQKGDIAEGYSVSREKKESFPLTVTSAQKNPTAFYLCASTGGAPYEQYFGPGTRLTVT.

This clone has just one count. This chain connects TRBV28 to TRBJ1-6, with 7 positions matching TRBD1. Germline V CDR1 and CDR2: MDHEN, SYDVKM. This CDR3 contains 14 residues. V shed 5 bases, J shed 10 bases, and the junction held 8 bases outside the gene matches. CDR3 amino acids: CASSLTGVKSPLHF. The CDR3 nucleotides are TGTGCCAGCAGTCTAACAGGGGTAAAATCACCCCTCCACTTT.